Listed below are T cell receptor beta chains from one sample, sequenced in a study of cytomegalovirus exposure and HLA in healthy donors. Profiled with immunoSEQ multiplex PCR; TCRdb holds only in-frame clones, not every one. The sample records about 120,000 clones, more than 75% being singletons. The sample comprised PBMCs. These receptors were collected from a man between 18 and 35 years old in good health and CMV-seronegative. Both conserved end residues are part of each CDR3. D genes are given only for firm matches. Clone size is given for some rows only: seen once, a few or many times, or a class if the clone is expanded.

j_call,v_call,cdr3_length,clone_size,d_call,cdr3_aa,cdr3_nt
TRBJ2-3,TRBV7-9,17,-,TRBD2,CASSPFPTSGATDTQYF,TGTGCCAGCAGCCCTTTCCCGACTAGCGGGGCCACAGATACGCAGTATTTT
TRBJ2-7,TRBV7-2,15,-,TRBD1,CASSPRDRASYEQYF,TGTGCCAGCAGCCCCCGGGACAGGGCGTCCTACGAGCAGTACTTC
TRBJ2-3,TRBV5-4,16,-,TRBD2,CASSLVRREGTDTQYF,TGTGCCAGCAGCTTGGTCCGGCGGGAGGGCACAGATACGCAGTATTTT
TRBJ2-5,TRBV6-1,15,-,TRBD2,CASSELAGGQETQYF,TGTGCCAGCAGTGAACTAGCGGGAGGGCAAGAGACCCAGTACTTC
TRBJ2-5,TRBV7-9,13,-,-,CASSLGQSETQYF,TGTGCCAGCAGCTTAGGTCAGTCGGAGACCCAGTACTTC
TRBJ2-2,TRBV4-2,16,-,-,CASSPSRQANTGELFF,TGTGCCAGCAGCCCCAGCAGACAGGCTAACACCGGGGAGCTGTTTTTT
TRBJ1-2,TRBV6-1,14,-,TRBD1,CASSGRDREYGYTF,TGTGCCAGCAGTGGGCGGGACAGGGAGTACGGCTACACCTTC
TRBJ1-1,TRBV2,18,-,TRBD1,CASSFGTGQVRGNTEAFF,TGTGCCAGCAGTTTTGGGACGGGACAGGTCCGAGGGAACACTGAAGCTTTCTTT
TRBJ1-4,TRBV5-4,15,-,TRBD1,CASSLSDRGIEKLFF,TGTGCCAGCAGCTTGTCTGACAGGGGTATTGAAAAACTGTTTTTT
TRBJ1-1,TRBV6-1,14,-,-,CASSELGQNTEAFF,TGTGCCAGCAGTGAATTGGGACAGAACACTGAAGCTTTCTTT
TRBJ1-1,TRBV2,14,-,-,CASSGYRADTEAFF,TGTGCCAGCAGTGGATACAGGGCGGACACTGAAGCTTTCTTT
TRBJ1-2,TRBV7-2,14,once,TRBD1,CASSFEDRAGGYTF,TGTGCCAGCAGCTTCGAAGACAGGGCCGGTGGCTACACCTTC
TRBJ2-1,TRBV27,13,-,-,CASLSPSYNEQFF,TGTGCCAGCCTTAGCCCTTCTTACAATGAGCAGTTCTTC
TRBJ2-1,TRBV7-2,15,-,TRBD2,CASSLIGGSWVEQFF,TGTGCCAGCAGCTTAATCGGCGGGAGCTGGGTTGAGCAGTTCTTC
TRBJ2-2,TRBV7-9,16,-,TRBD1,CASSPRDRARTGELFF,TGTGCCAGCAGCCCGCGGGACAGGGCAAGGACCGGGGAGCTGTTTTTT
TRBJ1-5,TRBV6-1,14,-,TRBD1,CASSVGQPELPQHF,TGTGCCAGCAGTGTGGGACAGCCCGAGTTACCCCAGCATTTT
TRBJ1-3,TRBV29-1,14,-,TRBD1,CSATGGNSGNTIYF,TGCAGCGCGACAGGGGGCAACTCTGGAAACACCATATATTTT
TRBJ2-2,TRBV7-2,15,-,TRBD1,CASSFTGANTGELFF,TGTGCCAGCAGCTTTACAGGGGCGAACACCGGGGAGCTGTTTTTT
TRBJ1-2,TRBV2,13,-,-,CASMMGANYGYTF,TGTGCCAGCATGATGGGGGCGAACTATGGCTACACCTTC
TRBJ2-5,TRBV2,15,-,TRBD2,CASSLLAGGQETQYF,TGTGCCAGCAGCCTACTAGCGGGGGGTCAAGAGACCCAGTACTTC
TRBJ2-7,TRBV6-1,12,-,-,CASSLQGDEQYF,TGTGCCAGCAGTCTCCAGGGTGACGAGCAGTACTTC
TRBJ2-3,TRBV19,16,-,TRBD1,CASSMGTGVSADTQYF,TGTGCCAGTAGTATGGGTACAGGGGTTTCCGCAGATACGCAGTATTTT
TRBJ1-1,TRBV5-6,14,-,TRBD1,CASSQVGQAVRAFF,TGTGCCAGCAGCCAGGTAGGACAGGCTGTAAGGGCTTTCTTT
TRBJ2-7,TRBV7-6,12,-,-,CASSLAGGEQYF,TGTGCCAGCAGCTTAGCCGGGGGCGAGCAGTACTTC
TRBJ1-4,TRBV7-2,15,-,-,CASSDSAATNEKLFF,TGTGCCAGCAGCGACAGCGCCGCAACTAATGAAAAACTGTTTTTT
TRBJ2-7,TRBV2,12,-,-,CASRQGPYEQYF,TGTGCCAGCAGACAGGGTCCCTACGAGCAGTACTTC
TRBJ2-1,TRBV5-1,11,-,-,CASSLERKQFF,TGCGCCAGCAGCTTGGAGAGGAAGCAGTTCTTC
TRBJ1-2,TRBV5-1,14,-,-,CASSLERESDGYTF,TGCGCCAGCAGCTTGGAGAGGGAATCGGATGGCTACACCTTC
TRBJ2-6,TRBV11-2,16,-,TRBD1,CASSDRGLSGANVLTF,TGTGCCAGCAGCGACAGGGGGCTCTCTGGGGCCAACGTCCTGACTTTC